The 22 T cell receptor beta chains below come from one sample, sequenced in a study of T cell responses to AZD1222 COVID-19 vaccine. The protocol was immunoSEQ multiplex PCR, while the TCRdb copy is restricted to in-frame clones and leaves out a portion. Of some 96,000 clones in the sample, 89% were seen once. The input for sequencing was peripheral blood, taken on day 0 of AZD1222 vaccination. The origin of the receptors is an adult in good health.

The J gene is TRBJ1-1, the V gene TRBV20-1; a possible D gene is TRBD1 (6 bases). This CDR3 has 16 residues. Per germline, CDR1 DFQATT and CDR2 SNEGSKA (reference sequence). Trimming shortened V by 3 bases and J by 2 bases, and 19 bases separated the two germline ends. This CDR3 reads CSASSPYRTANTEAFF. Here the CDR3 DNA reads TGCAGTGCTAGTTCACCCTATCGGACAGCAAACACTGAAGCTTTCTTT.

The rearrangement links TRBV7-2 to TRBJ2-2, with a possible D match to TRBD2 (5 bases). Germline CDR1 reads SGHTA; CDR2 reads FQGNSA. This CDR3 contains 16 residues. Deletions cut 5 bases from V and 3 bases from J, with 16 bases between. CDR3: CASSALGVGDTGELFF. The CDR3 DNA reads as TGTGCCAGCAGCGCCCTCGGGGTTGGTGACACCGGGGAGCTGTTTTTT.

This chain connects TRBV30 to TRBJ1-3; 7 bases are shared with TRBD1. J gave up 5 bases and V 4 bases, and 17 bases lay outside the gene matches. The germline gives CDR1 GTSNPN, CDR2 SVGIG (reference sequence). This CDR3 has 17 residues. The CDR3 region is CAWTGEVTTGWRNTIYF. Here the CDR3 DNA reads TGTGCCTGGACCGGTGAGGTTACGACAGGGTGGAGAAACACCATATATTTT.

The chain carries TRBV5-1 and TRBJ2-2; D not certain. CDR1 is SGHRS, CDR2 YFSETQ, per germline. V lost 1 base to trimming and J lost 2 bases, with 9 bases between them. There are 15 residues in the CDR3. In nucleotides, the CDR3 is TGCGCCAGCAGCTTGTCCGCCAGTAACACCGGGGAGCTGTTTTTT. Translated: CASSLSASNTGELFF.

This clone was recorded only once. The rearrangement links TRBV15 to TRBJ2-1, with 8 bases fitting TRBD2. Germline V gene data show CDR1 as LNHNV and CDR2 as YYDKDF (reference sequence). J gave up 1 base and V 0 bases, and 11 bases lay outside the gene matches. The CDR3 covers 19 residues. The CDR3 nucleotides read TGTGCCACCAGCAGAGAGGAAAACATAGCGGGAAAGTCCTACAATGAGCAGTTCTTC. Translating gives CATSREENIAGKSYNEQFF.

The rearrangement uses TRBV7-9 and TRBJ2-2; a possible D gene is TRBD1 (6 bases). V was clipped by 2 bases and J by 8 bases, with 18 bases between them. Germline lookup yields CDR1 SEHNR and CDR2 FQNEAQ (reference sequence). The CDR3 runs 16 residues. CDR3: CASSLRQALKLGELFF. The CDR3 DNA sequence: TGTGCCAGCAGCTTAAGACAGGCCCTTAAATTGGGGGAGCTGTTTTTT.

This clone was detected only a few times. In DNA form, the CDR3 reads TGTGCCAGCAGTCTTCAGGGGGTTGAAGCTTTCTTT. It is translated as CASSLQGVEAFF. This chain joins TRBV2 and TRBJ1-1, with TRBD1 matching 7 bases. The trim removed 5 bases at V and 7 bases at J, leaving 4 bases unmatched. The CDR3 is 12 amino acids. Germline assignment: CDR1 SNHLY and CDR2 FYNNEI.

This clone is a singleton in its sample. CDR3 in DNA: TGTGCCAGCAGCTTAGGTTCGGGGGGCGTTTTCTCAGAGACCCAGTACTTC. It codes for CASSLGSGGVFSETQYF. This chain uses TRBV11-2 with TRBJ2-5; TRBD2 is a possible D gene (7 bases). With 1 base removed from V and 4 bases from J, the gap between germline ends came to 19 bases. This CDR3 has 17 residues. Germline CDR1 reads SGHAT; CDR2 reads FQNNGV.

V and J are TRBV5-6 and TRBJ2-2, with 8 bases that match TRBD2. Germline V CDR1 and CDR2: SGHDT, YYEEEE. CDR3 length equals 14 residues. The V and J ends lost 5 bases and 7 bases, in that order; junction bases with no gene match: 7. The CDR3 bases are TGTGCCAGCAGTCCCGGGGGGGCTGTCGGGGAGCTGTTTTTT. Its protein is CASSPGGAVGELFF.

J is TRBJ2-1 and V is TRBV7-3, with TRBD1 matching 7 bases. Germline loops: CDR1 SGHTA, CDR2 FQGTGA. V shed 1 base and J 6 bases; nucleotides not matched to a gene: 3. The CDR3 has 14 amino acids. In DNA, the CDR3 is TGTGCCAGCAGCTTAAGACAGGGCACCAATGAGCAGTTCTTC. This sequence encodes CASSLRQGTNEQFF.

The chain links TRBV12-5 to TRBJ2-4; 9 nucleotides align to TRBD2. Germline CDR1 LGHNT, CDR2 FRNRAP. J lost 0 bases, V lost 3 bases, and 9 bases had no gene match. This CDR3 is 18 amino acids long. CDR3 nucleotides: TGTGCTAGTGGTTTCCTTAGCGGGGGACCCATAGCCAAAAACATTCAGTACTTC. Translation: CASGFLSGGPIAKNIQYF.

This sequence joins TRBV27 and TRBJ2-3; 10 bases are a match to TRBD2. CDR3 length equals 17 residues. V gave up 2 bases and J gave up 0 bases; unmatched junction bases: 5. Looked up from germline, CDR1 is MNHEY and CDR2 is SMNVEV (reference sequence). The CDR3 loop reads CASSLLAGESSTDTQYF. The DNA of the CDR3 is TGTGCCAGCAGTTTACTAGCGGGGGAATCTAGCACAGATACGCAGTATTTT.

The chain uses TRBV7-2 and TRBJ2-5, with TRBD2 matching over 7 bases. Looked up from germline, CDR1 is SGHTA and CDR2 is FQGNSA. There are 16 residues in the CDR3. The ends lost 3 bases at V and 3 bases at J; junction bases unmatched: 10. In nucleotides, the CDR3 is TGTGCCAGCAGCTTCCGAACTAGCGCCTTGAAAGAGACCCAGTACTTC. Translated, it gives CASSFRTSALKETQYF.

J is TRBJ1-4 and V is TRBV6-5, with D maybe TRBD1 (5 bases). V was trimmed by 8 bases and J by 6 bases, leaving 10 bases between them. The CDR3 is 12 amino acids. Germline V lookup: CDR1 MNHEY, CDR2 SVGAGI. Here the CDR3 reads CASRRVDEKLFF. The CDR3, as DNA: TGTGCCAGCCGCAGGGTAGATGAAAAACTGTTTTTT.

The gene calls are TRBV21-1 and TRBJ2-2; the table's D gene call, TRBD2, was not cross checked with the DNA. TRBV21-1 is assigned pseudogene status. The CDR3 is made up of 11 amino acids. The CDR3 DNA sequence: TGTGCCACCACTAACGCCGGGGAGCTGTTTTTT. Amino acid sequence: CATTNAGELFF.

The DNA for the CDR3 is TGCAGCGGTAGCGGGACAGAGTACACTGAAGCTTTCTTT. Its protein product is CSGSGTEYTEAFF. The chain combines TRBV29-1 with TRBJ1-1; 7 bases map to TRBD1. CDR1 SQVTM and CDR2 ANQGSEA come from the germline V gene. The CDR3 consists of 13 residues. V lost 7 bases to trimming and J lost 3 bases; unmatched junction nucleotides: 8.

The chain couples TRBV6-4 to TRBJ2-2; no reliable D call. CDR3 length equals 13 residues. Deletions cut 5 bases from V and 0 bases from J, with 4 bases between. Germline V gives CDR1 MRHNA, CDR2 SNTAGT. In DNA form, the CDR3 reads TGTGCCAGCAGTCCCGCGAACACCGGGGAGCTGTTTTTT. Residues: CASSPANTGELFF.

The V call is TRBV5-1, the J call TRBJ1-4, with 7 nucleotides matching TRBD1. V was clipped by 0 bases and J by 3 bases; unmatched bases: 8. CDR1 SGHRS and CDR2 YFSETQ come from the germline V gene. CDR3 length: 17 amino acids. The CDR3 nucleotides are TGCGCCAGCAGCTTGGAAAGGGGGCCCTTGGCTAATGAAAAACTGTTTTTT. Residues: CASSLERGPLANEKLFF.

The rearrangement joins TRBV7-6 to TRBJ2-7, with D perhaps TRBD2 (6 bases). The V and J ends lost 1 base and 8 bases respectively, with 9 bases between them. The CDR3 contains 12 residues. The germline gives CDR1 SGHVS, CDR2 FNYEAQ. The CDR3 DNA reads TGTGCCAGCAGCTTAGGCGGGGCTCAGCAGTACTTC. Encoded protein: CASSLGGAQQYF.

This clone was recorded only once. The V call is TRBV2, the J call TRBJ1-5, with D unclear. The CDR3 has 13 residues. V was shortened by 4 bases and J by 5 bases, with 9 bases between the two germline ends. Germline CDR1 reads SNHLY; CDR2 reads FYNNEI. CDR3 sequence: CASSGHSDQPQHF. In DNA form, the CDR3 reads TGTGCCAGCAGTGGACATTCCGATCAGCCCCAGCATTTT.

The chain recombines TRBV3-1 (or the pseudogene TRBV3-2) with TRBJ1-1; 9 nucleotides match TRBD1. The CDR3 length is 13 residues. With V trimmed by 5 bases and J by 4 bases, 2 bases remained unmatched. Germline CDR1 LGHDT, CDR2 YNNKEL (reference sequence). The CDR3 loop is CASSSTGGTEAFF. The CDR3 nucleotides are TGTGCCAGCAGCTCGACAGGGGGCACTGAAGCTTTCTTT.

The V gene is TRBV7-8, the J gene TRBJ1-5, with no clear D. Germline V gene sequence: CDR1 SGHVS, CDR2 FQNEAQ. This CDR3 contains 16 residues. Trimming pared 2 bases from V and 4 bases from J, leaving 15 bases between. The chain's CDR3 is CASSLYPGSSNQPQHF. In DNA, the CDR3 is TGTGCCAGCAGCTTATATCCCGGGAGTAGTAATCAGCCCCAGCATTTT.